Each of the 16 T cell receptor beta chains below was sequenced from the same sample in a study of shared clonotypes between healthy human individuals. The assay was immunoSEQ multiplex PCR, and TCRdb's table has in-frame clones only and misses some. Here the sample spans millions of clones, 85% to 95% being singletons. Sequencing used naive CD4+ T cells sorted from blood. This sample's subset: CD45RA+ positively selected. The receptors stem from a man younger than 30 in good health.

The table lists this clone with a count of one. CDR3 region: CASSLGPPGVMNTEAFF. In nucleotides, the CDR3 is TGTGCCAGCAGCTTGGGTCCCCCGGGGGTCATGAACACTGAAGCTTTCTTT. This chain connects TRBV5-4 to TRBJ1-1, with a possible D match to TRBD1 (5 bases). Germline assignment: CDR1 SGHNT and CDR2 YYREEE (reference sequence). The V gene lost 0 bases and the J gene lost 0 bases, with 15 bases spanning the gap. The CDR3 has 17 amino acids.

The genes are TRBV19 and TRBJ2-1; TRBD1 matches at 8 bases. The CDR3 is 16 residues long. The V segment lost 5 bases and the J segment 6 bases; nucleotides outside the gene matches: 12. The V gene's germline CDR1 is LNHDA and CDR2 SQIVND (reference sequence). The chain's CDR3 is CASSVFFGTGVNEQFF. The CDR3 DNA sequence: TGTGCCAGTAGTGTCTTCTTCGGGACAGGTGTCAATGAGCAGTTCTTC.

The chain uses TRBV6-5 and TRBJ2-1, with D possibly being TRBD2 (5 bases). V lost 6 bases and J lost 6, with 12 bases in between. Germline CDR1 reads MNHEY; CDR2 reads SVGAGI. The CDR3 covers 13 residues. CDR3 residues: CASRRDWSNEQFF. CDR3 in DNA: TGTGCCAGCAGGAGGGATTGGAGCAATGAGCAGTTCTTC.

The gene calls are TRBV30 and TRBJ1-2; the D is unclear. This CDR3 region has 12 residues. V was shortened by 0 bases and J by 8 bases, with 10 bases between the two germline ends. Germline V CDR1 and CDR2: GTSNPN, SVGIG (reference sequence). The CDR3 here is CAWSVPGKGYTF. DNA of the CDR3: TGTGCCTGGAGTGTACCGGGTAAGGGCTACACCTTC.

The V gene is TRBV4-3, the J gene TRBJ2-1, with 7 bases fitting TRBD2. Germline loops: CDR1 LGHNA, CDR2 YSLEER. The CDR3 runs to 14 residues. V gave up 0 bases and J gave up 10 bases; unmatched junction bases: 6. Here the CDR3 DNA reads TGCGCCAGCAGCCAAGAAAGAGGCGGGAGAGAGCAGTTCTTC. It translates to CASSQERGGREQFF.

The chain employs TRBV13 and TRBJ2-4; tentatively, D is TRBD2 (5 bases). The V and J ends lost 2 bases and 2 bases respectively, with 13 bases between them. Germline V lookup: CDR1 PRHDT, CDR2 FYEKMQ (reference sequence). The length of the CDR3 is 16 residues. The CDR3 region is CASSLLSGNPKNIQYF. As DNA, the CDR3 is TGTGCCAGCAGCTTATTATCGGGGAACCCCAAAAACATTCAGTACTTC.

This rearrangement joins TRBV5-1 to TRBJ1-5; possibly TRBD1 for D (6 bases). V lost 4 bases and J lost 6, with 17 bases in between. This CDR3 has 15 amino acids. The germline gives CDR1 SGHRS, CDR2 YFSETQ. DNA of the CDR3: TGCGCCAGCAGCCCAGGGACTCTAGGGGGTCAGCCCCAGCATTTT. Protein sequence: CASSPGTLGGQPQHF.

V usage is TRBV9 and J usage is TRBJ2-3; 8 positions match TRBD2. CDR1 SGDLS and CDR2 YYNGEE come from the germline V gene. V dropped 0 bases and J dropped 5; count of bases not matched to a gene: 5. The CDR3 is 15 residues long. The CDR3 sequence is CASSVGRGARDTQYF. The CDR3 DNA is TGTGCCAGCAGCGTAGGGCGGGGGGCCAGAGATACGCAGTATTTT.

V usage is TRBV10-2 and J usage is TRBJ2-5, with 13 bases matching TRBD2. The CDR3 is 17 residues long. V was pared by 0 bases and J by 4 bases, with 5 bases of the junction left unmatched. Germline values: CDR1 WSHSY, CDR2 SAAADI. In nucleotides, the CDR3 is TGCGCCAGCAGTGAGTCGGGGCGACTAGCGGGAGGAGAGACCCAGTACTTC. It yields the protein CASSESGRLAGGETQYF.

V is TRBV27 and J is TRBJ2-1; D gene ambiguous. Trimming removed 5 bases from V and 0 bases from J, with 14 bases in between. The germline CDR1 and CDR2 sequences are MNHEY and SMNVEV (reference sequence). The CDR3 spans 16 residues. CDR3 nucleotide sequence: TGTGCCAGCAGTCCGCGGTGGAGCGACTCCTACAATGAGCAGTTCTTC. Residues: CASSPRWSDSYNEQFF.

The chain couples TRBV27 to TRBJ2-5; 15 bases map to TRBD2. The CDR3 has 18 amino acids. The germline gives CDR1 MNHEY, CDR2 SMNVEV (reference sequence). Unmatched junction bases numbered 14, after V lost 5 bases and J lost 7 bases. This chain's CDR3 is CASSKTPKRTSGGATQYF. CDR3 in DNA: TGTGCCAGCAGTAAAACCCCCAAACGGACTAGCGGGGGGGCGACCCAGTACTTC.

V is TRBV6-6 and J is TRBJ1-1, with a weak D call TRBD1 (6 bases). The V end lost 2 bases, the J end lost 3 bases, and 7 bases lay between the germline ends. Germline V gene data show CDR1 as MNHNY and CDR2 as SVGAGI (reference sequence). The CDR3 is 13 amino acids. CDR3 sequence reads: CASSYKGDTEAFF. The CDR3 region has the DNA TGTGCCAGCAGTTACAAGGGGGACACTGAAGCTTTCTTT.

The chain uses TRBV27 and TRBJ1-5; 9 bases map to TRBD1. V dropped 4 bases and J dropped 2; count of bases not matched to a gene: 3. CDR1 is MNHEY and CDR2 is SMNVEV in the germline V gene (reference sequence). The CDR3 is made up of 15 amino acids. The chain's CDR3 is CASSSTGGGNQPQHF. Here the CDR3 DNA reads TGTGCCAGCAGTTCGACAGGGGGTGGCAATCAGCCCCAGCATTTT.

This clone has a handful of counts. The chain links TRBV19 to TRBJ1-1, with 7 nucleotides matching TRBD1. V dropped 10 bases and J dropped 0; count of bases not matched to a gene: 11. This CDR3 is built from 15 residues. Germline CDR1 LNHDA, CDR2 SQIVND (reference sequence). The CDR3 DNA sequence: TGTGCCACCTCTCGGACAGGAATCATGAACACTGAAGCTTTCTTT. This translates into CATSRTGIMNTEAFF.

This clone appeared once. The genes are TRBV5-4 and TRBJ1-6; TRBD1 matches at 7 bases. Germline V gene sequence: CDR1 SGHNT, CDR2 YYREEE (reference sequence). CDR3 length: 15 amino acids. Germline trimming cut 4 bases from V and 6 bases from J; bases unmatched to any gene: 7. The chain's CDR3 is CASSKRDSPNSPLHF. The CDR3 DNA reads TGTGCCAGCAGCAAAAGGGACAGTCCTAATTCACCCCTCCACTTT.

J is TRBJ2-6 and V is TRBV18; either TRBD1 or TRBD2 may supply D (6 bases each). The ends were cut back, 4 bases at V and 2 bases at J, with 15 bases in the middle. The CDR3 runs to 17 residues. CDR1 and CDR2 from the germline V gene are KGHSH and LQKENI. CDR3 sequence (DNA): TGTGCCAGCTCACGCGGGGTAGGGGGAGCTGGGGCCAACGTCCTGACTTTC. Residues: CASSRGVGGAGANVLTF.